This TCR beta chain was documented in a study of technical replicates of blood from a handful of donors. This clone was recorded once. Generated by immunoSEQ multiplex PCR, the TCRdb table keeps only in-frame clones and is missing some. The sample shows about 98,000 clones, approximately 96% of them seen only once. J was trimmed by 2 bases and V by 3 bases; bases with no gene match: 9. The V gene's germline CDR1 is SGHAT and CDR2 FQNNGV. The CDR3 extends over 16 amino acids. Input material: T cells isolated from PBMCs. The source is a human donor in good health. V usage is TRBV11-2 and J usage is TRBJ2-7; 8 nucleotides line up with TRBD1. In nucleotides, the CDR3 is TGTGCCAGCAGCTTGGGACGGACAGGGTCTACCTACGAGCAGTACTTC. It yields the protein CASSLGRTGSTYEQYF.